This TCR beta chain was recovered during a study of radiotherapy plus CTLA-4 blockade in lung cancer. This clone was found a few times. The CDR3 runs 14 residues. Trimming cost V 5 bases and J 8 bases; bases outside gene matches: 11. CDR1 is MNHNS, CDR2 SASEGT, per germline. The data were produced by immunoSEQ multiplex PCR, yet TCRdb's version contains in-frame clones alone and is incomplete. Among around 45,000 clones, roughly 67% were seen once, and the ten largest hold 20% to 25%. The chain uses TRBV6-1 and TRBJ1-2; TRBD1 agrees at 7 bases. The specimen comprised peripheral blood, sampled from a patient treated with radiotherapy plus ipilimumab. The receptor's source is a human donor with non-small cell lung cancer who had a partial response to radiotherapy plus ipilimumab. The CDR3 region has the DNA TGTGCCAGCAGTTCCTTGAACAGGGGAAAGGGCTACACCTTC. This translates into CASSSLNRGKGYTF.